The 9 T cell receptor beta chains below all came from one sample that was sequenced in a study of response to subunit inactivated influenza vaccine. TCRdb processed the RT-PCR reads anew with MiXCR; each CDR3 protein has one entry. This sample has 750,000 to 850,000 distinct CDR3 sequences, with roughly 18% found just once. The starting material was PBMCs from blood, obtained approximately 5 days after vaccination. Every receptor here comes from a man over 45 who received an inactivated influenza vaccine.

This clonotype was observed a few times. Written as DNA, the CDR3 is TGTGCCAGTCGGACAGGCAATCAGCCCCAGCATTTT. Protein product: CASRTGNQPQHF. The V gene is TRBV6-5, the J gene TRBJ1-5, with D possibly TRBD1 on 6 matching bases. CDR1 and CDR2 from the germline V gene are MNHEY and SVGAGI. This CDR3 has 12 amino acids. Trimming stripped 9 bases from V and 2 bases from J, with 8 bases between.

As to this clonotype: A read error is possible here, since a much larger clone lies one base away. V and J are TRBV3-1 and TRBJ2-1; 7 bases align to TRBD2. Germline CDR1 LGHDT, CDR2 YNNKEL (reference sequence). CDR3 length equals 14 residues. With 4 bases clipped from V and 3 bases from J, the junction kept 3 bases outside the gene matches. CDR3 bases: TGTGCCAGCAGCCGCCGGGACTACTACAATGAGCAGTTCTTC. Protein sequence: CASSRRDYYNEQFF.

The chain is built from TRBV9 and TRBJ2-1, with TRBD2 identical over 11 bases. Germline trimming cut 2 bases from V and 8 bases from J; bases unmatched to any gene: 6. There are 15 residues in the CDR3. The germline V gene encodes CDR1 SGDLS and CDR2 YYNGEE. CDR3 in amino acids: CASSVSGGAAHEQFF. The DNA for the CDR3 is TGTGCCAGCAGCGTTAGCGGGGGGGCCGCACATGAGCAGTTCTTC. Full variable domain (missing parts from reference TRBV9 and TRBJ2-1): DSGVTQTPKHLITATGQRVTLRCSPRSGDLSVYWYQQSLDQGLQFLIQYYNGEERAKGNILERFSAQQFPDLHSELNLSSLELGDSALYFCASSVSGGAAHEQFFGPGTRLTVL.

In this sample, this clonotype turned up a few times. This rearrangement joins TRBV29-1 to TRBJ1-1; TRBD1 might be the D (6 bases). Germline CDR1 and CDR2: SQVTM and ANQGSEA. Trimming took off 4 bases at V and 0 bases at J, with 9 bases between the two ends. The CDR3 is 13 amino acids. Written as DNA, the CDR3 is TGCAGCGTTGCGGGACACCTGAACACTGAAGCTTTCTTT. Translated: CSVAGHLNTEAFF.

This clonotype was detected a few times. This chain links TRBV11-2 with TRBJ1-6; 10 nucleotides line up with TRBD1. Germline-derived CDR1 and CDR2 are SGHAT and FQNNGV. The CDR3 has 16 residues. The V and J ends lost 6 bases and 8 bases, in that order; junction bases with no gene match: 10. Here the CDR3 reads CASRDRGLLRHSPLHF. In DNA form, the CDR3 reads TGTGCCAGCAGAGACAGGGGGCTCCTTCGGCATTCACCCCTCCACTTT.

The rearrangement links TRBV7-9 to TRBJ1-2; D possibly corresponds to TRBD1 (6 bases). Trimming removed 2 bases from V and 0 bases from J, with 10 bases in between. This CDR3 is built from 15 residues. Germline V gene lookup returns CDR1 SEHNR and CDR2 FQNEAQ (reference sequence). In DNA form, the CDR3 reads TGTGCCAGCAGCTTAACAGGGTGGGCTAACTATGGCTACACCTTC. Its translation is CASSLTGWANYGYTF.

In its sample, this clonotype was seen many times. The chain couples TRBV5-6 to TRBJ2-1, with TRBD1 as a possible D gene (5 bases). Deletions cut 0 bases from V and 3 bases from J, with 7 bases between. CDR1 SGHDT and CDR2 YYEEEE come from the germline V gene. This CDR3 contains 14 residues. CDR3 coding DNA: TGTGCCAGCAGCTTGGGACAGTACTACAATGAGCAGTTCTTC. The encoded protein is CASSLGQYYNEQFF.

This clonotype was detected only a few times. The chain has TRBV6-2 or TRBV6-3 and TRBJ2-7, with 13 bases fitting TRBD2. Germline CDR1 is MNHEY and CDR2 is SVGEGT. Trimming at V came to 6 bases and at J to 2 bases, leaving 4 bases not matched to a gene. This CDR3 is 15 amino acids long. CDR3: CASSGTSGTTYEQYF. The CDR3 DNA reads TGTGCCAGCAGCGGGACTAGCGGGACAACCTACGAGCAGTACTTC.

This clonotype was recorded at least ten times. DNA of the CDR3: TGTGCCAGCAGCCTAGACCGGGACAGGGGCTACTTGGGCTACACCTTC. Its protein is CASSLDRDRGYLGYTF. The chain employs TRBV5-5 and TRBJ1-2, with 10 bases that match TRBD1. From germline, CDR1 is SGHKS and CDR2 YYEKEE (reference sequence). V lost 4 bases to trimming and J lost 8 bases; unmatched junction nucleotides: 14. This CDR3 is built from 16 residues.